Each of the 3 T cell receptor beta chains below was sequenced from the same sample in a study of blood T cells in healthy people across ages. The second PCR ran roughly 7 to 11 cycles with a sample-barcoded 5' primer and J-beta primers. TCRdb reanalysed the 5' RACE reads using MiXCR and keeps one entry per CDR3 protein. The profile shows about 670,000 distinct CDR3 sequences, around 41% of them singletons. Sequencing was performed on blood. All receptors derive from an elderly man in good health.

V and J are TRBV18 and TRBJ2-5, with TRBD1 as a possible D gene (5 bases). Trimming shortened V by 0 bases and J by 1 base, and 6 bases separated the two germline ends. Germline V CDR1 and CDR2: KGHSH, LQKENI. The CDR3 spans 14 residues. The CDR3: CASSPPTGQETQYF. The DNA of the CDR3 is TGTGCCAGCTCACCACCAACAGGCCAAGAGACCCAGTACTTC. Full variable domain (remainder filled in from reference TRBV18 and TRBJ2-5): NAGVMQNPRHLVRRRGQEARLRCSPMKGHSHVYWYRQLPEEGLKFMVYLQKENIIDESGMPKERFSAEFPKEGPSILRIQQVVRGDSAAYFCASSPPTGQETQYFGPGTRLLVL.

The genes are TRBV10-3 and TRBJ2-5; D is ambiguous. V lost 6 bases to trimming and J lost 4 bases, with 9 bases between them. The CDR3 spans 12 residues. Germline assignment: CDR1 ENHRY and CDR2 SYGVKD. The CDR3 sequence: CAIRNDGETQYF. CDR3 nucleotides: TGTGCCATCAGGAACGACGGAGAGACCCAGTACTTC.

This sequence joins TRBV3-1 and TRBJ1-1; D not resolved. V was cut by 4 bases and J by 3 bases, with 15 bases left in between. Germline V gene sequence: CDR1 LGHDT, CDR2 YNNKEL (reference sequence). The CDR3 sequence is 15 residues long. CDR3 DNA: TGTGCCAGCAGCCCGAATACTAATGGGGACACTGAAGCTTTCTTT. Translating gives CASSPNTNGDTEAFF. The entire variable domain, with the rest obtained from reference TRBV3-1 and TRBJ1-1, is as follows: DTAVSQTPKYLVTQMGNDKSIKCEQNLGHDTMYWYKQDSKKFLKIMFSYNNKELIINETVPNRFSPKSPDKAHLNLHINSLELGDSAVYFCASSPNTNGDTEAFFGQGTRLTVV.